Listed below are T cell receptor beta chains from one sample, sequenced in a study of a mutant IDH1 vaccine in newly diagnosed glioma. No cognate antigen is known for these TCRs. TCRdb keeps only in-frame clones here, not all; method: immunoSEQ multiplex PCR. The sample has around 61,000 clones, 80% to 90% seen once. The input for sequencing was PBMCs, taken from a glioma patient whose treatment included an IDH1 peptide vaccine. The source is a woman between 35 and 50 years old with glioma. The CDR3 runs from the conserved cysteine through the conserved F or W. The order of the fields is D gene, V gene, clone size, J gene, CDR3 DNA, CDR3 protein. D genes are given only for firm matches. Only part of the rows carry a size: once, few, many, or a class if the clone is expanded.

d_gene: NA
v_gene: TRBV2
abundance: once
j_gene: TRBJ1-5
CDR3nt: TGTGCCAGCCAACAGGATTATAGCCAGCCCCAGCATTTT
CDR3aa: CASQQDYSQPQHF

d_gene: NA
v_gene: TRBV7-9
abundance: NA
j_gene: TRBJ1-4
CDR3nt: TGTGCCAGCAGCGAAAATCAGGGGCAACTGTTTTTT
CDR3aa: CASSENQGQLFF

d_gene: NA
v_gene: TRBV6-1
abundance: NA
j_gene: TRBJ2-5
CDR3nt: TGTGCCAGCAGTTCCGGAGGGCTGGGGGAGACCCAGTACTTC
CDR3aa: CASSSGGLGETQYF

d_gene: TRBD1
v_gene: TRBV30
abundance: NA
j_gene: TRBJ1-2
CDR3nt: TGTGCCTGGAGTGTAATGGGACAGGGGGGCTATGGCTACACCTTC
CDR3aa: CAWSVMGQGGYGYTF

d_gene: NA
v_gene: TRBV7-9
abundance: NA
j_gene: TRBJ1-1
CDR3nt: TGTGCCAGCACGGGCCCAACTGAAGCTTTCTTT
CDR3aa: CASTGPTEAFF

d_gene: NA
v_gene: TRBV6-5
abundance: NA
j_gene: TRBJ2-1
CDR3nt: TGTGCCAGCAGTTACAGAGACCCGCTTGGTGAGCAGTTCTTC
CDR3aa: CASSYRDPLGEQFF

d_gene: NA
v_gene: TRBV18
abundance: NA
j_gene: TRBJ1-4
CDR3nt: TGTGCCAGCTCACCTCGCCCATGGGGGGGCGATGAAAAACTGTTTTTT
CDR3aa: CASSPRPWGGDEKLFF

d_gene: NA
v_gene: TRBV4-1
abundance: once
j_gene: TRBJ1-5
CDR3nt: TGCGCCAGCAGCCTAAGAGAAAGCAATCAGCCCCAGCATTTT
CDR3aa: CASSLRESNQPQHF

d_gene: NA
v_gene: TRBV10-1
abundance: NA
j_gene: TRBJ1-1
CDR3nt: TGCGCCAGCAGTGGGACACCGAACACTGAAGCTTTCTTT
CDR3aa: CASSGTPNTEAFF

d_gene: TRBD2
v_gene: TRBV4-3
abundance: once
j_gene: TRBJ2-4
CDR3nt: TGCGCCAGCAGCCAAGAGTGGCTAGCGGGGGGTCACGTGGACATTCAGTACTTC
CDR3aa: CASSQEWLAGGHVDIQYF

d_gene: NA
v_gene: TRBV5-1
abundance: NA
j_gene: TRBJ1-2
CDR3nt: TGCGCCAGCAGCTTGGCCTCGGTAAACTATGGCTACACCTTC
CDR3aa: CASSLASVNYGYTF

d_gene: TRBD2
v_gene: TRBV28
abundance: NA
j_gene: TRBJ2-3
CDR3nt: TGTGCCAGCCTCGAGCGGGGAAGCACAGATACGCAGTATTTT
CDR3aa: CASLERGSTDTQYF

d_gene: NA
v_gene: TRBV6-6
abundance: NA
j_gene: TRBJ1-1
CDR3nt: TGTGCCAGCAGTAACCTTGTGGGGGGGGAAGCTTTCTTT
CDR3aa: CASSNLVGGEAFF

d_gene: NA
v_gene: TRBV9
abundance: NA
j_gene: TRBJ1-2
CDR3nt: TGTGCCAGCAGCGTGGGAGGGGGAGAGTATGGCTACACCTTC
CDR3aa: CASSVGGGEYGYTF

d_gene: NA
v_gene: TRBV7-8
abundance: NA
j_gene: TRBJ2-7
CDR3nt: TGTGCCAGCAGCTTGGGCAAGCGGGCCTACGAGCAGTACTTC
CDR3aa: CASSLGKRAYEQYF

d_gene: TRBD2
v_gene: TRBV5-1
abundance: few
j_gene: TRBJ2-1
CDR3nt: TGCGCCAGCAGCTTTGGTGGCGGGGGGGCGAGGAATGAGCAGTTCTTC
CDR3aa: CASSFGGGGARNEQFF